This T cell receptor (beta chain) was identified in a study of T cell responses to AZD1222 COVID-19 vaccine. Findings and limits, study-wide: Spike-wide vaccine-associated CD4 TCRs dominated at 160-218 and 743-854. At baseline, just a handful of AZD1222 recipients tested seropositive. The donors showed a predominance of white British ancestry and of females, with possible underestimation of clonal diversity.

Concerning this clone itself: Its target is unknown.

Trimming took 4 bases from V and 0 from J; bases not matched to a gene: 13. The V gene's germline CDR1 is KGHSH and CDR2 LQKENI. The CDR3 consists of 18 residues. Clones were sequenced by immunoSEQ multiplex PCR, and TCRdb holds only the in-frame ones, with some missing. The sample lists about 130,000 clones; approximately 85% were seen once. The source is an adult who received the AZD1222 COVID-19 vaccine. The gene calls are TRBV18 and TRBJ1-2; 8 bases align to TRBD1. This material consisted of peripheral blood, taken 28 days after the second AZD1222 dose. This CDR3 reads CASSLQAGTGASNYGYTF. In DNA, the CDR3 is TGTGCCAGCTCACTACAAGCCGGGACAGGAGCCTCTAACTATGGCTACACCTTC.